These 7 T cell receptor beta chains were sequenced from one sample in a study of OX40 agonist ivuxolimab in advanced cancers. Clones were read by immunoSEQ multiplex PCR, and TCRdb kept only the in-frame ones, dropping some. Among around 55,000 clones, under 85% were seen once, and the ten largest hold around 5.9%. The input for sequencing was CD4+ or CD8+ T cells sorted from blood, taken in a trial of the OX40 agonist ivuxolimab. These receptors were obtained from an adult with an advanced solid tumor such as melanoma, head and neck, liver or kidney cancer.

V gene TRBV14 combines with J gene TRBJ2-1, with 8 bases aligning to TRBD2. With V trimmed by 1 base and J by 9 bases, 8 bases remained unmatched. The CDR3 sequence is 15 residues long. Germline-derived CDR1 and CDR2 are SGHDN and FVKESK. As DNA, the CDR3 is TGTGCCAGCAGCCAAGTTCGAGCGGGAGCGAGTGAGCAGTTCTTC. Its translation is CASSQVRAGASEQFF.

This clone has only a few counts. This rearrangement joins TRBV19 to TRBJ1-2; unclear D gene. V lost 3 bases, J lost 0 bases, and 5 bases lay in between. Germline CDR1 is LNHDA and CDR2 is SQIVND (reference sequence). The CDR3 is made up of 13 amino acids. CDR3 nucleotide sequence: TGTGCCAGTAGTATCGACTCTAACTATGGCTACACCTTC. This sequence encodes CASSIDSNYGYTF.

The V gene is TRBV19, the J gene TRBJ2-7; D might be TRBD2 (5 bases). V was trimmed by 5 bases and J by 3 bases, leaving 8 bases between them. The CDR3 has 12 residues. The germline gives CDR1 LNHDA, CDR2 SQIVND (reference sequence). The CDR3 bases are TGTGCCAGTAGTCCTCGGGGCTACGAGCAGTACTTC. Protein product: CASSPRGYEQYF.

This clone ranks as medium-sized. The chain is built from TRBV19 and TRBJ2-1; tentatively, D is TRBD1 or TRBD2 (6 bases each). This CDR3 has 14 amino acids. Germline lookup yields CDR1 LNHDA and CDR2 SQIVND (reference sequence). V gave up 7 bases and J gave up 10 bases, with 20 bases separating them. The CDR3 here is CASMPGGSQKEQFF. The CDR3 DNA follows: TGTGCCAGTATGCCCGGGGGCTCACAGAAGGAGCAGTTCTTC.

Here the CDR3 reads CASTPPNRGAPLPQHF. The DNA of the CDR3 is TGCGCCAGCACCCCCCCAAACAGGGGTGCTCCACTCCCCCAGCATTTT. This chain links TRBV5-1 with TRBJ1-5; 7 nucleotides line up with TRBD1. The CDR3 has 16 amino acids. V lost 6 bases and J lost 10; bases outside the gene matches: 19. From germline, CDR1 is SGHRS and CDR2 YFSETQ.

The rearrangement links TRBV28 to TRBJ2-5; 10 positions match TRBD1. The CDR3 runs 16 residues. Germline V gene lookup returns CDR1 MDHEN and CDR2 SYDVKM. The junction had 7 bases not matched to a gene; V was cut back by 6 bases and J by 0 bases. CDR3 nucleotides: TGTGCCAGCAGAACCGGGACAGGGGTCAACCAAGAGACCCAGTACTTC. This gives the protein CASRTGTGVNQETQYF.

This clone came up a few times. The V gene is TRBV11-3, the J gene TRBJ1-3; D unresolved. The germline V gene encodes CDR1 SGHNT and CDR2 YENEEA. The CDR3 extends over 15 amino acids. Deletions cut 1 base from V and 0 bases from J, with 7 bases between. CDR3 amino acids: CASSLGANSGNTIYF. CDR3 DNA sequence: TGTGCCAGCAGCTTAGGGGCCAACTCTGGAAACACCATATATTTT.